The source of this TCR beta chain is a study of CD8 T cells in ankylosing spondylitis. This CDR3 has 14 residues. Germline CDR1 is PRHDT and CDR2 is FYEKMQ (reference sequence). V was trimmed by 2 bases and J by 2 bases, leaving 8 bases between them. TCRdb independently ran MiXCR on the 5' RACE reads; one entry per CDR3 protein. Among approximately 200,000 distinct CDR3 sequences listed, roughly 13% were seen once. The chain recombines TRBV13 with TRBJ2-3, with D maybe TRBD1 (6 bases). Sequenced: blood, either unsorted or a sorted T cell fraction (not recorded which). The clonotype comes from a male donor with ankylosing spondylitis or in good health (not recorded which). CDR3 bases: TGTGCCAGCAGCTTATACAGGGCCACAGATACGCAGTATTTT. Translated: CASSLYRATDTQYF. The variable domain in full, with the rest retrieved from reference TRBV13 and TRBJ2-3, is AAGVIQSPRHLIKEKRETATLKCYPIPRHDTVYWYQQGPGQDPQFLISFYEKMQSDKGSIPDRFSAQQFSDYHSELNMSSLELGDSALYFCASSLYRATDTQYFGPGTRLTVL.